These T cell receptor beta chains were read from a single sample in a study of CD8 T cells in Susac syndrome. One entry per CDR3 protein results from TCRdb running MiXCR on the immunoSEQ multiplex PCR reads. The table has 150,000 to 200,000 distinct CDR3 sequences, 90% to 96% seen once. Sequences were obtained from CD4+ T cells from PBMCs. These receptors came from a human donor with multiple sclerosis. Each CDR3 is given with its conserved first and last residue. D genes are given only for firm matches.

v_gene: TRBV27
j_gene: TRBJ2-1
d_gene: NA
CDR3aa: CASGRSGTWDEQFF
CDR3nt: TGTGCCAGTGGGCGATCCGGCACATGGGATGAGCAGTTCTTC

v_gene: TRBV3-1
j_gene: TRBJ1-2
d_gene: NA
CDR3aa: CASSPGPQGGYTF
CDR3nt: TGTGCCAGCAGTCCGGGACCACAGGGAGGCTACACCTTC

v_gene: TRBV29-1
j_gene: TRBJ1-1
d_gene: TRBD1
CDR3aa: CSGTGAILNTEAFF
CDR3nt: TGCAGCGGGACAGGGGCGATATTGAACACTGAAGCTTTCTTT

v_gene: TRBV3-1
j_gene: TRBJ1-2
d_gene: TRBD1
CDR3aa: CASSPWTGTYYGYTF
CDR3nt: TGTGCCAGCAGCCCATGGACAGGTACCTACTATGGCTACACCTTC

v_gene: TRBV25-1
j_gene: TRBJ2-6
d_gene: NA
CDR3aa: CASSGTRTDSGANVLTF
CDR3nt: TGTGCCAGCAGTGGGACACGGACTGATTCTGGGGCCAACGTCCTGACTTTC

v_gene: TRBV12-3/TRBV12-4
j_gene: TRBJ2-3
d_gene: NA
CDR3aa: CASSLNDISGTDTQYF
CDR3nt: TGTGCCAGCAGTCTAAACGATATTAGCGGCACAGATACGCAGTATTTT

v_gene: TRBV7-9
j_gene: TRBJ2-1
d_gene: TRBD1
CDR3aa: CASSFEDRAWLVGQFF
CDR3nt: TGTGCCAGCAGCTTTGAGGACAGGGCCTGGCTCGTGGGGCAGTTCTTC

v_gene: TRBV30
j_gene: TRBJ2-3
d_gene: TRBD1
CDR3aa: CAWSVPGGVSTQYF
CDR3nt: TGTGCCTGGAGTGTACCAGGGGGCGTAAGCACGCAGTATTTT

v_gene: TRBV11-1
j_gene: TRBJ2-3
d_gene: NA
CDR3aa: CASSRGNTQYF
CDR3nt: TGTGCCAGCAGCCGGGGAAATACGCAGTATTTT

v_gene: TRBV7-9
j_gene: TRBJ1-2
d_gene: NA
CDR3aa: CASSSAGGGYTF
CDR3nt: TGTGCCAGCAGCTCCGCCGGGGGTGGCTACACCTTC

v_gene: TRBV15
j_gene: TRBJ2-7
d_gene: NA
CDR3aa: CATSRDSTVHEQYF
CDR3nt: TGTGCCACCAGCAGAGATTCGACAGTTCACGAGCAGTACTTC

v_gene: TRBV29-1
j_gene: TRBJ2-5
d_gene: NA
CDR3aa: CSVEQARQETQYF
CDR3nt: TGCAGCGTTGAACAGGCGCGGCAAGAGACCCAGTACTTC

v_gene: TRBV29-1
j_gene: TRBJ1-2
d_gene: TRBD1
CDR3aa: CSVVTGGNGYTF
CDR3nt: TGCAGCGTTGTGACAGGGGGGAATGGCTACACCTTC

v_gene: TRBV5-1
j_gene: TRBJ2-3
d_gene: NA
CDR3aa: CASSLGPGTDTQYF
CDR3nt: TGCGCCAGCAGCTTGGGACCCGGCACAGATACGCAGTATTTT

v_gene: TRBV29-1
j_gene: TRBJ1-5
d_gene: NA
CDR3aa: CSVGTAGQPQHF
CDR3nt: TGCAGCGTTGGGACAGCAGGGCAGCCCCAGCATTTT

v_gene: TRBV30
j_gene: TRBJ1-1
d_gene: NA
CDR3aa: CAWGPGHGAFF
CDR3nt: TGTGCCTGGGGTCCGGGACATGGGGCTTTCTTT

v_gene: TRBV28
j_gene: TRBJ1-2
d_gene: NA
CDR3aa: CASSLTGKYGYTF
CDR3nt: TGTGCCAGCAGTCTAACAGGAAAATATGGCTACACCTTC

v_gene: TRBV15
j_gene: TRBJ1-5
d_gene: NA
CDR3aa: CATSREQVVGSNQPQHF
CDR3nt: TGTGCCACCAGCAGAGAACAGGTGGTGGGTAGCAATCAGCCCCAGCATTTT

v_gene: TRBV7-9
j_gene: TRBJ2-1
d_gene: TRBD2
CDR3aa: CASSLTSGVDEQFF
CDR3nt: TGTGCCAGCAGCTTAACTAGCGGGGTTGATGAGCAGTTCTTC

v_gene: TRBV20-1
j_gene: TRBJ1-6
d_gene: NA
CDR3aa: CSAKSRVDSPLHF
CDR3nt: TGCAGTGCTAAGTCGAGGGTTGATTCACCCCTCCACTTT

v_gene: TRBV5-1
j_gene: TRBJ1-2
d_gene: NA
CDR3aa: CASSLADGYTF
CDR3nt: TGCGCCAGCAGCTTGGCAGATGGCTACACCTTC

v_gene: TRBV12-3/TRBV12-4
j_gene: TRBJ1-5
d_gene: NA
CDR3aa: CASSLGVLLQPQHF
CDR3nt: TGTGCCAGCAGTTTAGGGGTCCTCCTTCAGCCCCAGCATTTT

v_gene: TRBV20-1
j_gene: TRBJ1-6
d_gene: NA
CDR3aa: CSVRGEDSPLHF
CDR3nt: TGCAGTGTTCGGGGTGAGGATTCACCCCTCCACTTT

v_gene: TRBV11-2
j_gene: TRBJ1-1
d_gene: NA
CDR3aa: CASSFSPGKNTEAFF
CDR3nt: TGTGCCAGCAGCTTTAGCCCAGGGAAAAACACTGAAGCTTTCTTT

v_gene: TRBV3-1
j_gene: TRBJ2-3
d_gene: NA
CDR3aa: CASSQDPEGGGTQYF
CDR3nt: TGTGCCAGCAGCCAAGATCCCGAAGGGGGGGGAACGCAGTATTTT

v_gene: TRBV30
j_gene: TRBJ1-2
d_gene: NA
CDR3aa: CAWSPNQKGGYTF
CDR3nt: TGTGCCTGGAGTCCCAACCAGAAGGGGGGCTACACCTTC